This TCR beta chain is from a study of CD8 T cells in Susac syndrome. Turning to the study itself: Intravenous immunoglobulin alone or corticosteroids were being given to patients with Susac syndrome at blood draw, unless they were therapy-naive.

CDR3 length equals 11 residues. Trimming cost V 4 bases and J 6 bases, with 7 bases left between them. Per germline, CDR1 SGHDN and CDR2 FVKESK. FACS enriched CD8+ TEMRA cells, while bulk CD8+ and CD4+ were negatively isolated. RNA, at roughly 0.45 to 1 ug, was reverse transcribed with random hexamers. With immunoSEQ multiplex PCR, TCR beta CDR3 was amplified across 54 Vbeta and 13 Jbeta. MiXCR, run by TCRdb on the immunoSEQ multiplex PCR reads, gives a single entry per CDR3 protein. Of approximately 150,000 distinct CDR3 sequences listed, 90% to 96% were seen once; the top ten hold around 0.08%. The chain recombines TRBV14 with TRBJ2-7; the D is unclear. Sequencing was performed on CD4+ T cells from PBMCs. The clonotype was recovered from a human donor with Susac syndrome. DNA of the CDR3: TGTGCCAGCAGCCTTAGCTCCGAGCAGTACTTC. This translates into CASSLSSEQYF. Full variable domain (missing parts from reference TRBV14 and TRBJ2-7): EAGVTQFPSHSVIEKGQTVTLRCDPISGHDNLYWYRRVMGKEIKFLLHFVKESKQDESGMPNNRFLAERTGGTYSTLKVQPAELEDSGVYFCASSLSSEQYFGPGTRLTVT.